This TCR beta chain was sequenced during a study of spatial heterogeneity in lung cancer. Study as a whole: The library had UMIs, and each TCR and UMI pair averaged more than ten raw reads.

This CDR3 has 13 amino acids. Trimming removed 1 base from V and 2 bases from J, with 4 bases in between. Germline assignment: CDR1 MNHEY and CDR2 SMNVEV (reference sequence). The time point is: sample taken at primary tumor resection. Unsorted whole RNA of tumor, nontumor lung or frozen PBMC was sequenced. General observations from the study: Detection of ubiquitous tumor TCRs in blood was higher at resection than follow-up.

This clonotype was seen repeatedly, ten times or more. Its target is not known. TCRdb used MiXCR to reprocess the 5' RACE reads, holding one entry per CDR3 protein. The sample lists about 39,000 distinct CDR3 sequences; roughly 5.2% were seen once. The gene calls are TRBV27 and TRBJ2-3; no definite D call. The sample here was PBMCs, taken at surgery. The TCR originated in a male donor with early-stage non-small cell lung cancer. In DNA, the CDR3 is TGTGCCAGCAGTTTATTCCCCACAGATACGCAGTATTTT. Translating it yields CASSLFPTDTQYF.